This T cell receptor (beta chain) was sequenced during a study of neoadjuvant nivolumab and ipilimumab in lung cancer. Overall study results and limits: Resected tumors had greater TCR richness and clonality than uninvolved lung. Blood richness before therapy tracked richness in tumors resected after neoadjuvant therapy. TCR clonality did not significantly correlate with pathologic tumor regression. Only two of four nivolumab-treated tumors gained richness and clonality by surgery.

Repertoires were generated with immunoSEQ multiplex PCR, while TCRdb's copy carries only in-frame clones and drops some. The sample has fewer than 30,000 clones; 70% to 80% are singletons. Germline V gene lookup returns CDR1 SGHAT and CDR2 FQNNGV. The CDR3 runs to 13 residues. V dropped 1 base and J dropped 7 bases, with 7 bases sitting between them. Note on this clone: Its target is not known.

The receptor was isolated from an adult with non-small cell lung cancer. Material: tumor tissue, obtained after neoadjuvant nivolumab, alone or with ipilimumab, at or shortly before surgery. J is TRBJ1-4 and V is TRBV11-2; D possibly corresponds to TRBD1 (5 bases). The CDR3, as DNA: TGTGCCAGCAGCTTAGGGGGCAGTGAAAAACTGTTTTTT. The encoded protein is CASSLGGSEKLFF.